The entry that follows covers one TCR beta chain sequence. Germline V CDR1 and CDR2: SGHAT, FQDESV (reference sequence). Trimming removed 0 bases from V and 6 bases from J, with 8 bases in between. The CDR3 extends over 14 amino acids. Both iRepertoire HTBI primers and Arm-PCR of CDR3 regions were used to build the TCR beta libraries. One entry per CDR3 protein, called by TCRdb with MiXCR from the multiplex PCR reads. The sample shows over 450,000 distinct CDR3 sequences, 20% to 25% of them seen only once. The entry originates in a study of regulatory T cells in long-lasting Graves disease. Time point defined: persistent/refractory GD, antithyroid drugs over 5 years with positive TRAb. From RNA extracted from PBMCs, the TCR library was made.

The source of this sequence is a female donor with Graves disease. This specimen was peripheral blood mononuclear cells (PBMCs), taken when the disease was refractory, from a patient treated with antithyroid drugs. The gene calls are TRBV11-1 and TRBJ2-2; D ambiguous. CDR3 DNA: TGTGCCAGCAGCTTAGCGCCCAATTCCGGGGAGCTGTTTTTT. The encoded protein is CASSLAPNSGELFF.